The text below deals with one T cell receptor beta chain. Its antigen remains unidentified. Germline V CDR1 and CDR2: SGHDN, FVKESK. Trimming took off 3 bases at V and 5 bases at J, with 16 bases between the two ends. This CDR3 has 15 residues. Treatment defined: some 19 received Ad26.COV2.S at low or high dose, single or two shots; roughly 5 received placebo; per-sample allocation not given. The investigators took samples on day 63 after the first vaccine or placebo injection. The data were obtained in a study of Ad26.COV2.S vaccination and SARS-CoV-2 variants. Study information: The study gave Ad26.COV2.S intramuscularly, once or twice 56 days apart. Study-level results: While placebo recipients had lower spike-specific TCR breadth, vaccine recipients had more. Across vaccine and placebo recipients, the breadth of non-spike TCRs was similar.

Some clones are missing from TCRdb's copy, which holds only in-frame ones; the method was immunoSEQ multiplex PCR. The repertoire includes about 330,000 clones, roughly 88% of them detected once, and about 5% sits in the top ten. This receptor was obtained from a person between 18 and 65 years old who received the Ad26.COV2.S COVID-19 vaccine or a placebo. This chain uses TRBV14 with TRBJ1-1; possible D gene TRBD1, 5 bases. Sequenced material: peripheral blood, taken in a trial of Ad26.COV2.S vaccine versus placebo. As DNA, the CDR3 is TGTGCCAGCAGCCACTCGCCCGGGAGGGGTACTGAAGCTTTCTTT. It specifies CASSHSPGRGTEAFF.